Listed here are 32 T cell receptor beta chains from one sample, sequenced in a study of T cells after yellow fever vaccination. MiXCR, run by TCRdb on the 5' RACE reads, gives a single entry per CDR3 protein. The sample consists of hundreds of thousands of distinct CDR3 sequences, around 19% of them appearing once. The sample consisted of PBMCs, taken before the yellow fever booster vaccination. The source of these receptors is a man aged 18 to 29 who received the YFV17D yellow fever vaccine.

This clonotype was observed a few times. The CDR3 spells CASSVSGVGSPLHF. The CDR3, as DNA: TGTGCCAGCAGTGTCTCCGGAGTTGGCTCACCCCTCCACTTT. The gene calls are TRBV25-1 and TRBJ1-6; D unresolved. This CDR3 region has 14 residues. Per germline, CDR1 MGHDK and CDR2 SYGVNS. V shed 4 bases and J shed 10 bases, with 14 bases lying between them. Variable domain in full (rest from reference TRBV25-1 and TRBJ1-6): EADIYQTPRYLVIGTGKKITLECSQTMGHDKMYWYQQDPGMELHLIHYSYGVNSTEKGDLSSESTVSRIRTEHFPLTLESARPSHTSQYLCASSVSGVGSPLHFGNGTRLTVT.

This clonotype was detected only a few times. V gene TRBV4-3 combines with J gene TRBJ1-1, with TRBD1 as a possible D gene (6 bases). The CDR3 loop spans 19 amino acids. The ends were cut back, 1 base at V and 1 base at J, with 22 bases in the middle. The germline CDR1 and CDR2 sequences are LGHNA and YSLEER. This CDR3 is CASSQARTGTHQRNTEAFF. The CDR3 DNA sequence: TGCGCCAGCAGCCAAGCACGAACCGGGACACACCAAAGGAACACTGAAGCTTTCTTT.

The chain carries TRBV3-1 and TRBJ1-5; 10 nucleotides match TRBD1. Losses at the gene ends were 4 bases for V and 6 bases for J; bases not matched to a gene: 6. Per germline, CDR1 LGHDT and CDR2 YNNKEL (reference sequence). The CDR3 totals 15 residues. CDR3 in DNA: TGTGCCAGCAGCCTGGGACAGGGGAACGGTCAGCCCCAGCATTTT. Residues: CASSLGQGNGQPQHF.

The chain carries TRBV7-9 and TRBJ2-7; possible D gene TRBD1, 6 bases. V lost 3 bases and J 7 bases, leaving 13 bases between the germline ends. The germline V gene has CDR1 SEHNR and CDR2 FQNEAQ (reference sequence). The CDR3 length is 13 residues. CDR3 in amino acids: CASSLGATTEQYF. The CDR3 DNA reads TGTGCCAGCAGCTTGGGGGCCACCACGGAGCAGTACTTC.

The CDR3 region is CASSYAGSYEQYF. The CDR3 DNA sequence: TGTGCCAGCAGTTACGCCGGCTCCTACGAGCAGTACTTC. V and J are TRBV6-5 and TRBJ2-7; D not resolved. CDR3 size: 13 residues. In germline, CDR1 is MNHEY, CDR2 SVGAGI. V lost 2 bases and J 0 bases, leaving 5 bases between the germline ends.

There are many counts of this clonotype. The V gene is TRBV6-5, the J gene TRBJ1-5; a possible D gene is TRBD1 (6 bases). The CDR3 covers 17 residues. Germline values: CDR1 MNHEY, CDR2 SVGAGI. V gave up 5 bases and J gave up 1 base, with 18 bases separating them. CDR3 nucleotides: TGTGCCAGCAGTGCAACAGGGTTAGTGGTGAGCAATCAGCCCCAGCATTTT. As protein: CASSATGLVVSNQPQHF.

This clonotype was seen only a few times. This chain links TRBV27 with TRBJ1-1, with TRBD1 matching 7 bases. This CDR3 is 14 amino acids long. The germline gives CDR1 MNHEY, CDR2 SMNVEV (reference sequence). With 6 bases clipped from V and 3 bases from J, the junction kept 7 bases outside the gene matches. The CDR3 nucleotides read TGTGCCAGCAGCCGCACGGACAGGTACACTGAAGCTTTCTTT. Translation gives CASSRTDRYTEAFF.

This clonotype was seen more than once but under ten times. This chain links TRBV5-5 with TRBJ1-6; 8 nucleotides align to TRBD1. Germline CDR1 reads SGHKS; CDR2 reads YYEKEE (reference sequence). The CDR3 sequence is 14 residues long. Unmatched junction bases numbered 5, after V lost 2 bases and J lost 10 bases. CDR3 in DNA: TGTGCCAGCAGCTTAGGACAGGGAGAGTCACCCCTCCACTTT. Amino acid sequence: CASSLGQGESPLHF.

This clonotype was seen repeatedly, ten times or more. The rearrangement uses TRBV27 and TRBJ1-2; D is undetermined. Germline V gene lookup returns CDR1 MNHEY and CDR2 SMNVEV (reference sequence). The CDR3 consists of 13 residues. Trimming took off 8 bases at V and 5 bases at J, with 15 bases between the two ends. CDR3 nucleotides: TGTGCCAGCCGGCCAGAGTTTGGTTATGGCTACACCTTC. Amino acids: CASRPEFGYGYTF.

V gene TRBV9 combines with J gene TRBJ1-1; 7 positions agree with TRBD1. CDR1 and CDR2 (germline): SGDLS, YYNGEE. The trim removed 4 bases at V and 0 bases at J, leaving 6 bases unmatched. This CDR3 contains 15 residues. The CDR3 protein is CASSPTGQLNTEAFF. Written as DNA, the CDR3 is TGTGCCAGCAGCCCTACGGGACAGTTGAACACTGAAGCTTTCTTT.

The rearrangement links TRBV6-2 or TRBV6-3 to TRBJ2-3; 12 nucleotides align to TRBD2. CDR3 size: 16 residues. The J segment lost 2 bases and the V segment lost 6 bases, leaving 6 bases of the junction unmatched. From germline, CDR1 is MNHEY and CDR2 SVGEGT. The CDR3 sequence is CASSASGGVYTDTQYF. The CDR3, as DNA: TGTGCCAGCAGCGCTAGCGGGGGGGTCTACACAGATACGCAGTATTTT.

This clonotype was seen repeatedly, ten times or more. The gene calls are TRBV5-6 and TRBJ2-7, with a tentative D call TRBD2 (5 bases). Trimming took 2 bases from V and 0 from J, leaving 9 bases between them. CDR1 SGHDT and CDR2 YYEEEE come from the germline V gene. The length of the CDR3 is 14 residues. CDR3 protein: CASSLGGSSYEQYF. The CDR3 DNA is TGTGCCAGCAGCTTAGGAGGAAGCTCCTACGAGCAGTACTTC.

In nucleotides, the CDR3 is TGTGCCAGCAGCTTAGCGCCAGGAAGTAATGAAAAACTGTTTTTT. This encodes CASSLAPGSNEKLFF. V usage is TRBV7-6 and J usage is TRBJ1-4; D is ambiguous. Germline V gene data show CDR1 as SGHVS and CDR2 as FNYEAQ. V was pared by 0 bases and J by 4 bases, with 9 bases between. This CDR3 contains 15 residues.

This clonotype was observed a few times. The chain uses TRBV7-9 and TRBJ2-1; 7 nucleotides align to TRBD2. The J segment lost 1 base and the V segment lost 7 bases, leaving 7 bases of the junction unmatched. CDR3 length: 15 residues. Germline CDR1 SEHNR, CDR2 FQNEAQ (reference sequence). CDR3 coding DNA: TGTGCCAGCACTCGCGGGGGAGGGTCCTACAATGAGCAGTTCTTC. It yields the protein CASTRGGGSYNEQFF.

In this sample, this clonotype turned up a few times. The chain uses TRBV7-9 and TRBJ2-3; D might be TRBD1 (6 bases). The CDR3 has 15 amino acids. V lost 5 bases and J 6 bases, leaving 18 bases between the germline ends. CDR1 is SEHNR and CDR2 is FQNEAQ in the germline V gene (reference sequence). The CDR3 DNA is TGTGCCAGCAGCGTACAGGGACCCTCAGGGGATACGCAGTATTTT. It encodes CASSVQGPSGDTQYF.

This clonotype was observed a handful of times. The V and J genes are TRBV20-1 and TRBJ1-2, with 8 bases aligning to TRBD1. The junction had 5 bases not matched to a gene; V was cut back by 1 base and J by 7 bases. This CDR3 contains 13 residues. Per germline, CDR1 DFQATT and CDR2 SNEGSKA (reference sequence). The CDR3 here is CSARVSGQAGYTF. CDR3 coding DNA: TGCAGTGCTAGAGTTTCGGGACAGGCTGGCTACACCTTC.

The J gene is TRBJ1-1, the V gene TRBV6-5; D not resolved. This CDR3 has 11 amino acids. Germline CDR1 MNHEY, CDR2 SVGAGI. Trimming took 6 bases from V and 8 from J, leaving 10 bases between them. CDR3 sequence: CASRSITEAFF. The CDR3 nucleotides are TGTGCCAGCAGGTCTATCACGGAAGCTTTCTTT.

This clonotype occurred a few times. The chain combines TRBV18 with TRBJ2-3; D is possibly TRBD1 (5 bases). The V end lost 6 bases, the J end lost 1 base, and 17 bases lay between the germline ends. The germline V gene has CDR1 KGHSH and CDR2 LQKENI. The CDR3 covers 16 residues. CDR3 sequence reads: CASSETVPSGTDTQYF. The CDR3, as DNA: TGTGCCAGCTCGGAGACAGTACCCTCCGGCACAGATACGCAGTATTTT. Supplemented by reference TRBV18 and TRBJ2-3, the full variable domain reads NAGVMQNPRHLVRRRGQEARLRCSPMKGHSHVYWYRQLPEEGLKFMVYLQKENIIDESGMPKERFSAEFPKEGPSILRIQQVVRGDSAAYFCASSETVPSGTDTQYFGPGTRLTVL.

The V and J genes are TRBV7-8 and TRBJ1-2; 11 positions match TRBD1. The CDR3 sequence is 17 residues long. From germline, CDR1 is SGHVS and CDR2 FQNEAQ. The J segment lost 2 bases and the V segment lost 3 bases, leaving 8 bases of the junction unmatched. This CDR3 reads CASSFSTGTGGNYGYTF. The CDR3 nucleotides read TGTGCCAGCAGCTTTTCTACCGGGACAGGGGGAAACTATGGCTACACCTTC.

The chain joins TRBV7-6 to TRBJ1-5; D is undetermined. The CDR3 spans 14 residues. Per the germline V gene, CDR1 is SGHVS and CDR2 is FNYEAQ. Trimming took off 1 base at V and 5 bases at J, with 9 bases between the two ends. The CDR3 sequence is CASSLVAADQPQHF. The CDR3, as DNA: TGTGCCAGCAGCTTAGTGGCAGCAGATCAGCCCCAGCATTTT.

This clonotype occurred a few times. V is TRBV7-2 and J is TRBJ1-3; a weak D match, TRBD1 (5 bases). The CDR3 spans 16 residues. V was clipped by 4 bases and J by 0 bases, with 13 bases between them. Germline V lookup: CDR1 SGHTA, CDR2 FQGNSA. CDR3 nucleotides: TGTGCCAGCAGCTATGGTCCAGGGACCTCTGGAAACACCATATATTTT. Its translation: CASSYGPGTSGNTIYF.

In this sample, this clonotype turned up a few times. This chain links TRBV10-2 with TRBJ1-5, with unresolved D. V lost 0 bases and J 0 bases, leaving 9 bases between the germline ends. This CDR3 contains 16 residues. The germline CDR1 and CDR2 sequences are WSHSY and SAAADI. CDR3 residues: CASSESAGYSNQPQHF. Here the CDR3 DNA reads TGCGCCAGCAGTGAGTCGGCGGGGTATAGCAATCAGCCCCAGCATTTT.

This clonotype was observed a handful of times. The chain combines TRBV20-1 with TRBJ2-7; 8 bases fit TRBD2. The CDR3 runs to 15 residues. J gave up 0 bases and V 3 bases, and 7 bases lay outside the gene matches. Germline V lookup: CDR1 DFQATT, CDR2 SNEGSKA (reference sequence). In DNA, the CDR3 is TGCAGTGCTAGGGGGAGCGGGGGCCTCTCCTACGAGCAGTACTTC. Residues: CSARGSGGLSYEQYF.

There are a few counts of this clonotype. The V call is TRBV5-5, the J call TRBJ1-1, with a possible D match to TRBD1 (6 bases). V shed 0 bases and J shed 1 base, with 13 bases lying between them. Germline CDR1 is SGHKS and CDR2 is YYEKEE (reference sequence). The CDR3 covers 16 residues. The CDR3 here is CASSLGLRTANTEAFF. The CDR3 coding sequence is TGTGCCAGCAGCTTGGGCTTACGGACAGCGAACACTGAAGCTTTCTTT.

The chain couples TRBV7-9 to TRBJ1-4; the D is unclear. Between the trimmed V and J ends, which lost 6 bases and 5 bases, there was a span of 19 bases. The CDR3 has 16 amino acids. From germline, CDR1 is SEHNR and CDR2 FQNEAQ (reference sequence). Here the CDR3 reads CASSPLEGRRNEKLFF. The CDR3 region has the DNA TGTGCCAGCAGTCCCCTCGAGGGCAGAAGAAATGAAAAACTGTTTTTT.

This clonotype was observed a handful of times. The chain links TRBV9 to TRBJ2-1; TRBD2 is a possible D gene (5 bases). This CDR3 spans 16 amino acids. The V end lost 0 bases, the J end lost 1 base, and 11 bases lay between the germline ends. Germline values: CDR1 SGDLS, CDR2 YYNGEE. The CDR3 spells CASSVESRGSYNEQFF. In nucleotides, the CDR3 is TGTGCCAGCAGCGTAGAATCACGAGGGTCCTACAATGAGCAGTTCTTC.

The chain recombines TRBV12-3 or TRBV12-4 with TRBJ2-5, with TRBD2 matching 14 bases. V lost 3 bases to trimming and J lost 1 base; unmatched junction nucleotides: 13. This CDR3 has 20 residues. The CDR3 region has the DNA TGTGCCAGCAGTTTCCCCGCCGAGACTAGCGGGGGGGCCGTCCAAGAGACCCAGTACTTC. It is translated as CASSFPAETSGGAVQETQYF.

This clonotype was picked up a small number of times. The rearrangement uses TRBV19 and TRBJ1-1, with unresolved D. CDR1 LNHDA and CDR2 SQIVND come from the germline V gene (reference sequence). This CDR3 region has 13 residues. Trimming took 3 bases from V and 1 from J, leaving 6 bases between them. CDR3 amino acids: CASSIFTNTEAFF. DNA for the CDR3: TGTGCCAGTAGTATTTTTACGAACACTGAAGCTTTCTTT.

The J gene is TRBJ1-4, the V gene TRBV4-2, with TRBD1 identical over 12 bases. The CDR3 extends over 15 amino acids. The germline gives CDR1 LGHNA, CDR2 YNFKEQ. V shed 7 bases and J 7 bases; nucleotides not matched to a gene: 7. This CDR3 reads CASTGLGQGAEKLFF. CDR3 sequence (DNA): TGTGCCAGCACCGGGTTGGGACAGGGGGCTGAAAAACTGTTTTTT.

The chain combines TRBV4-3 with TRBJ2-1; D may be TRBD1 (6 bases). Per germline, CDR1 LGHNA and CDR2 YSLEER. The CDR3 is 16 amino acids. Trimming shortened V by 0 bases and J by 3 bases, and 12 bases separated the two germline ends. The CDR3 DNA follows: TGCGCCAGCAGCCAAGATTGGGTGACAGGCTACAATGAGCAGTTCTTC. It is translated as CASSQDWVTGYNEQFF.

V is TRBV21-1 and J is TRBJ2-7. TRBV21-1 corresponds to a pseudogene. The CDR3 sequence is 13 residues long. In nucleotides, the CDR3 is TGTGCCAGCAGCAAAGACGGCTTGTTGGAGCAGTACTTC. It codes for CASSKDGLLEQYF.

Ten or more counts support this clonotype. The chain recombines TRBV20-1 with TRBJ2-5, with 8 bases matching TRBD1. CDR1 is DFQATT, CDR2 SNEGSKA, per germline (reference sequence). The CDR3 is 15 residues long. The ends lost 6 bases at V and 7 bases at J; junction bases unmatched: 16. The CDR3 region is CSANSRDRPFRTQYF. As DNA, the CDR3 is TGCAGTGCAAATTCCCGGGACAGGCCCTTCAGGACCCAGTACTTC.